The T cell receptor beta chain under discussion was sequenced for a study of blood T cell repertoires in COVID-19. About the study: Donors in the United States, Italy and Spain gave samples during acute or convalescent COVID-19. In each case, the material was cDNA or gDNA derived from T cells, B-cell-depleted T cells, or PBMCs.

Donors were grouped by their self-reported clinical history. V lost 0 bases and J lost 1, with 8 bases in between. CDR1 and CDR2 (germline): LNHDA, SQIVND (reference sequence). CDR3 size: 15 residues. Source study methods: Researchers report that nucleated cell counts were estimated from reference gene primer amplification. Assay: immunoSEQ multiplex PCR; the TCRdb copy retains only in-frame clones and omits some. V, J and clone size are taken as reported in that table, and D and trimming were inferred from the DNA itself. This sample yields a few hundred thousand clones, of which 91% are seen a single time; around 1.3% belongs to the top ten.

Sequenced input: PBMCs or T cells enriched from blood (not recorded which). This TCR was sampled from a human donor in a cohort exposed to, infected with or recovered from COVID-19 (not recorded which). The donor label of this sample is uncertain. V is TRBV19 and J is TRBJ2-3, with D unresolved. The CDR3 spells CASSIEGQGTDTQYF. DNA for the CDR3: TGTGCCAGTAGTATAGAGGGCCAGGGCACAGATACGCAGTATTTT.